The sample holds many counts of the clone carrying this T cell receptor (beta chain). Time point denoted: pre-sensitization, week 0. Treatment defined: therapeutic diphenylcyclopropenone sensitization with weekly scalp DPC. The sample comes from a study of human T cells and chemical hapten exposure. J lost 9 bases, V lost 6 bases, and 5 bases had no gene match. Germline V lookup: CDR1 SQVTM, CDR2 ANQGSEA. This CDR3 has 11 residues. MiXCR, applied by TCRdb to the RACE reads, yields one record per CDR3 protein. Of under 300,000 distinct CDR3 sequences listed, over 7.5% are singletons. This specimen was whole blood, taken in connection with sensitization to the hapten diphenylcyclopropenone (DPC). V and J are TRBV29-1 and TRBJ1-1, with 9 bases that match TRBD1. This clonotype was sampled from a man between 18 and 29 years old with alopecia areata. Some clones in this sample may be carry-over from other donors' samples. The CDR3 sequence: CSVPQGAKAFF. CDR3 nucleotide sequence: TGCAGCGTGCCACAGGGGGCCAAAGCTTTCTTT.